The subject of this entry is one TCR beta chain. Its antigen is not known. The data belong to a study of T cell responses to AZD1222 COVID-19 vaccine. Sequenced by immunoSEQ multiplex PCR; TCRdb stores in-frame clones only, minus some. The sample holds roughly 140,000 clones, about 93% seen once. Broader study findings: Most donors were white British and more were female, and clonal diversity was possibly underestimated.

In germline, CDR1 is SGHKS, CDR2 YYEKEE (reference sequence). CDR3 length: 15 residues. Losses at the gene ends were 4 bases for V and 3 bases for J; bases not matched to a gene: 7. Material: peripheral blood, obtained on day 0 of AZD1222 vaccination. V is TRBV5-5 and J is TRBJ2-5; TRBD2 aligns across 9 bases. This TCR was sampled from an adult in good health. The CDR3 DNA reads TGTGCCAGCAGCCACCCGGGACTAGCCGAAGAGACCCAGTACTTC. This translates into CASSHPGLAEETQYF.